The 22 T cell receptor beta chains reported below all come from one sample, sequenced in a study of blood T cell repertoires in COVID-19. This table comes from immunoSEQ multiplex PCR, and its TCRdb copy is limited to in-frame clones, with some not included. The table shows 100,000 or so clones, with 82% occurring only once. Sequenced material: peripheral blood. The origin of the receptors is a man of 80 years or more with acute or convalescent COVID-19.

This chain connects TRBV9 to TRBJ2-1; D perhaps matches TRBD2 (6 bases). Trimming removed 5 bases from V and 8 bases from J, with 23 bases in between. Germline V gene lookup returns CDR1 SGDLS and CDR2 YYNGEE. The CDR3 consists of 16 residues. The CDR3 DNA follows: TGTGCCAGCAGTCCTCCGACAGCGGGTAGGGGAGATGAGCAGTTCTTC. As protein: CASSPPTAGRGDEQFF. Complete variable domain (other parts from reference TRBV9 and TRBJ2-1): DSGVTQTPKHLITATGQRVTLRCSPRSGDLSVYWYQQSLDQGLQFLIQYYNGEERAKGNILERFSAQQFPDLHSELNLSSLELGDSALYFCASSPPTAGRGDEQFFGPGTRLTVL.

The chain carries TRBV28 and TRBJ1-5; D remains unclear. From germline, CDR1 is MDHEN and CDR2 SYDVKM. V lost 5 bases and J lost 4, with 12 bases in between. The length of the CDR3 is 14 residues. The CDR3 sequence is CASSPRYVNQPQHF. CDR3 DNA sequence: TGTGCCAGCAGTCCCCGTTATGTGAATCAGCCCCAGCATTTT.

V and J are TRBV30 and TRBJ1-6, with D possibly being TRBD1 (5 bases). Trimming stripped 0 bases from V and 6 bases from J, with 9 bases between. Germline loops: CDR1 GTSNPN, CDR2 SVGIG (reference sequence). The CDR3 has 14 amino acids. The CDR3 region is CAWSVPGGNSPLHF. The CDR3 DNA reads as TGTGCCTGGAGTGTACCCGGGGGTAATTCACCCCTCCACTTT.

This chain joins TRBV24-1 and TRBJ1-5, with TRBD1 as a possible D gene (5 bases). Trimming removed 1 base from V and 4 bases from J, with 16 bases in between. The CDR3 has 17 residues. Germline V gene sequence: CDR1 KGHDR, CDR2 SFDVKD. The CDR3 coding sequence is TGTGCCACCAGTGATTTAAGGGGTCTTCCGGGTAATCAGCCCCAGCATTTT. It codes for CATSDLRGLPGNQPQHF.

Only one count was recorded for this clone. CDR3 sequence reads: CASSLAASGGLSSYNEQFF. In DNA, the CDR3 is TGTGCCAGCAGCTTAGCGGCTAGCGGGGGGCTCAGCTCCTACAATGAGCAGTTCTTC. V gene TRBV7-2 combines with J gene TRBJ2-1; TRBD2 agrees at 11 bases. J lost 0 bases, V lost 0 bases, and 7 bases had no gene match. CDR3 size: 19 residues. Germline V gene lookup returns CDR1 SGHTA and CDR2 FQGNSA.

The CDR3 nucleotides are TGTGCCAGCAGCCTGGGACAGGGAATTTCACCCCTCCACTTT. Translation: CASSLGQGISPLHF. The chain carries TRBV5-8 and TRBJ1-6, with 9 nucleotides matching TRBD1. CDR3 size: 14 residues. Germline-derived CDR1 and CDR2 are SGHTS and YDEGEE. V gave up 4 bases and J gave up 9 bases; unmatched junction bases: 5.

The V gene is TRBV7-2, the J gene TRBJ1-1; the D gene is possibly TRBD1 (6 bases). The CDR3 loop spans 11 amino acids. V lost 0 bases and J lost 10, with 6 bases in between. Looked up from germline, CDR1 is SGHTA and CDR2 is FQGNSA. The CDR3 loop is CASSLAGGAFF. DNA for the CDR3: TGTGCCAGCAGCTTAGCAGGGGGAGCTTTCTTT. Full variable domain (remainder filled in from reference TRBV7-2 and TRBJ1-1): GAGVSQSPSNKVTEKGKDVELRCDPISGHTALYWYRQSLGQGLEFLIYFQGNSAPDKSGLPSDRFSAERTGGSVSTLTIQRTQQEDSAVYLCASSLAGGAFFGQGTRLTVV.

The chain couples TRBV28 to TRBJ2-3; tentatively, D is TRBD1 (6 bases). The V end lost 4 bases, the J end lost 2 bases, and 16 bases lay between the germline ends. Germline-derived CDR1 and CDR2 are MDHEN and SYDVKM. CDR3 size: 16 residues. CDR3 DNA sequence: TGTGCCAGCAGTTGGGGGACAATCGCCGCCACAGATACGCAGTATTTT. It yields the protein CASSWGTIAATDTQYF.

The chain has TRBV5-6 and TRBJ1-1, with 10 bases that match TRBD1. CDR3 length: 16 amino acids. The ends lost 2 bases at V and 5 bases at J; junction bases unmatched: 9. Germline-derived CDR1 and CDR2 are SGHDT and YYEEEE. CDR3 in amino acids: CASSFPTGGLGTEAFF. CDR3 nucleotide sequence: TGTGCCAGCAGCTTTCCGACAGGGGGCCTTGGGACTGAAGCTTTCTTT. Full variable domain (outside the CDR3, taken from reference TRBV5-6 and TRBJ1-1): DAGVTQSPTHLIKTRGQQVTLRCSPKSGHDTVSWYQQALGQGPQFIFQYYEEEERQRGNFPDRFSGHQFPNYSSELNVNALLLGDSALYLCASSFPTGGLGTEAFFGQGTRLTVV.

The chain employs TRBV11-3 and TRBJ2-5; D not resolved. Germline V lookup: CDR1 SGHNT, CDR2 YENEEA. The CDR3 is 12 amino acids. The ends were cut back, 5 bases at V and 5 bases at J, with 9 bases in the middle. In nucleotides, the CDR3 is TGTGCCAGCAGCAAAGACACGGAGACCCAGTACTTC. It specifies CASSKDTETQYF.

The CDR3 coding sequence is TGTGCCAGCCTTAGTCCTTCCAACAATGAGCAGTTCTTC. It is translated as CASLSPSNNEQFF. The V and J genes are TRBV12-3 or TRBV12-4 and TRBJ2-1, with D unclear. V lost 8 bases to trimming and J lost 5 bases, with 13 bases between them. CDR3 length: 13 residues.

The chain uses TRBV19 and TRBJ1-2, with TRBD1 identical over 8 bases. Trimming removed 9 bases from V and 2 bases from J; junction bases left unmatched: 11. Germline CDR1 and CDR2: LNHDA and SQIVND (reference sequence). The CDR3 runs 15 residues. CDR3 amino acids: CASRSPRGLNYGYTF. The CDR3 DNA is TGTGCCAGCCGATCCCCCAGGGGGCTAAACTATGGCTACACCTTC. The whole variable domain, remainder taken from reference TRBV19 and TRBJ1-2, is DGGITQSPKYLFRKEGQNVTLSCEQNLNHDAMYWYRQDPGQGLRLIYYSQIVNDFQKGDIAEGYSVSREKKESFPLTVTSAQKNPTAFYLCASRSPRGLNYGYTFGSGTRLTVV.

The gene calls are TRBV5-1 and TRBJ1-1; D call uncertain. Trimming cost V 4 bases and J 6 bases, with 10 bases left between them. Germline V CDR1 and CDR2: SGHRS, YFSETQ. This CDR3 is built from 12 residues. This chain's CDR3 is CASSPDSAEAFF. DNA of the CDR3: TGCGCCAGCAGCCCGGACTCTGCTGAAGCTTTCTTT.

This chain joins TRBV10-1 and TRBJ1-1; D call uncertain. Between the trimmed V and J ends, which lost 10 bases and 1 base, there was a span of 19 bases. In germline, CDR1 is WNHNN, CDR2 SYGVQD (reference sequence). The CDR3 has 15 amino acids. The CDR3 loop is CATSVWVERNTEAFF. In nucleotides, the CDR3 is TGCGCCACTAGTGTCTGGGTAGAACGGAACACTGAAGCTTTCTTT.

This chain connects TRBV14 to TRBJ2-7; weak D call: TRBD2 (7 bases). The CDR3 loop spans 12 amino acids. Germline loops: CDR1 SGHDN, CDR2 FVKESK. Trimming took off 6 bases at V and 6 bases at J, with 12 bases between the two ends. The CDR3 DNA follows: TGTGCCAGCAGTCAGCGGGACACCGAGCAGTACTTC. Its protein product is CASSQRDTEQYF.

The chain employs TRBV3-1 (or the pseudogene TRBV3-2) and TRBJ2-2; the match to TRBD2 covers 8 bases. The CDR3 is 17 residues long. Trimming cost V 4 bases and J 6 bases; bases outside gene matches: 13. CDR1 and CDR2 (germline): LGHDT, YNNKEL (reference sequence). CDR3 nucleotides: TGTGCCAGCAGCCGCGGGAGGAGCGGAGAACATCCCGGGGAGCTGTTTTTT. It yields the protein CASSRGRSGEHPGELFF.

The rearrangement links TRBV28 to TRBJ2-1, with no clear D. Germline V gives CDR1 MDHEN, CDR2 SYDVKM. CDR3 size: 12 residues. V was shortened by 2 bases and J by 10 bases, with 9 bases between the two germline ends. The CDR3 is CASSLSSREQFF. The CDR3 DNA reads as TGTGCCAGCAGTTTAAGTAGTAGAGAGCAGTTCTTC.

This sequence joins TRBV15 and TRBJ2-1; 7 bases line up with TRBD2. The germline V gene has CDR1 LNHNV and CDR2 YYDKDF (reference sequence). V lost 3 bases, J lost 2 bases, and 7 bases stayed unmatched. The CDR3 has 16 amino acids. CDR3 protein: CATSRWREPTYNEQFF. The CDR3 DNA reads as TGTGCCACCAGCAGGTGGCGGGAGCCAACCTACAATGAGCAGTTCTTC.

This chain links TRBV7-2 with TRBJ2-5, with D possibly being TRBD2 (5 bases). The V gene's germline CDR1 is SGHTA and CDR2 FQGNSA. The V end was cut by 7 bases, the J end by 4 bases, with 13 bases between. The CDR3 has 13 amino acids. Here the CDR3 reads CASTRAAGETQYF. The CDR3 DNA follows: TGTGCCAGCACGAGGGCCGCGGGAGAGACCCAGTACTTC.

The chain employs TRBV27 and TRBJ1-6, with D unresolved. This CDR3 is 12 amino acids long. With 3 bases removed from V and 10 bases from J, the gap between germline ends came to 7 bases. Germline V lookup: CDR1 MNHEY, CDR2 SMNVEV (reference sequence). The CDR3 DNA reads TGTGCCAGCAGTTTTCTACAGTCACCCCTCCACTTT. Translated: CASSFLQSPLHF.

CDR3: CASSLTSGSLTDTQYF. Here the CDR3 DNA reads TGTGCCAGCAGCCTGACTAGCGGGAGTTTAACAGATACGCAGTATTTT. The rearrangement joins TRBV2 to TRBJ2-3, with 12 bases aligning to TRBD2. J gave up 3 bases and V 6 bases, and 7 bases lay outside the gene matches. This CDR3 region has 16 residues. The germline V gene has CDR1 SNHLY and CDR2 FYNNEI.

As regards this clone: A much larger clone is a single base away; this may be a read error. The sample contains more than one DNA sequence encoding this CDR3. The chain joins TRBV6-2 or TRBV6-3 to TRBJ1-5; 8 nucleotides agree with TRBD1. There are 15 residues in the CDR3. In germline, CDR1 is MNHEY, CDR2 SVGEGT. V gave up 4 bases and J gave up 4 bases; unmatched junction bases: 6. The CDR3 nucleotides read TGTGCCAGCAGTTCCTTGGACAGGGAAAATCAGCCCCAGCATTTT. It specifies CASSSLDRENQPQHF.